This TCR beta chain came from a study of vaccination effects on CD4 cells after COVID-19. V lost 5 bases to trimming and J lost 13 bases, with 11 bases between them. Germline V lookup: CDR1 SGHVS, CDR2 FQNEAQ. The CDR3 consists of 11 residues. As regards this clone: Antigen unknown.

Prior to sequencing, the ViraFEST assay stimulated PBMC with viral peptide pools, which expanded the antigen-specific CD4+ T cells. Cells that had been cultured for ten to eleven days were the source of isolated CD4+ T cells. The participants, recipients of two vaccine doses, got either BNT162b2 or mRNA-1273. Clones were read by immunoSEQ multiplex PCR, and TCRdb kept only the in-frame ones, dropping some. The data contain over 30,000 clones, 82% of them singletons. This material consisted of CD4+ T cells from PBMCs cultured with HCoV-NL63 spike peptides, taken after COVID-19 vaccination. The sequence derives from a human donor who received a COVID-19 vaccine. Some clones in this sample may be carry-over from other donors' samples. The chain joins TRBV7-8 to TRBJ2-2; D not resolved. The CDR3 bases are TGTGCCAGCAGCCCGGGCGTAGGGCTGTTTTTT. Protein sequence: CASSPGVGLFF.